This T cell receptor beta chain originates from a study of early T cells in non-severe SARS-CoV-2 infection. Study-level information: Sequenced material consisted of bulk RNA (from unsorted whole blood), and chains were unpaired.

On this clonotype itself: The target antigen is unknown.

Germline V gene data show CDR1 as SGHRS and CDR2 as YFSETQ. The junction had 4 bases not matched to a gene; V was cut back by 4 bases and J by 2 bases. The CDR3 is 15 amino acids. Tagging with unique molecular identifiers was applied to individual cDNA molecules. TCRdb reprocessed the 5' RACE reads with MiXCR, giving one entry per CDR3 protein. The sample gives some 80,000 distinct CDR3 sequences, more than 4% of which show up once; around 7.5% is in the top ten. Study-level results: The matching step, a VDJdb search, favored anti-spike CD8 responses and missed private and CD4 specificities.

Source: whole blood, taken at baseline. V usage is TRBV5-1 and J usage is TRBJ2-1; 9 positions match TRBD1. This sequence originates from an adult who was a healthcare worker with PCR-confirmed SARS-CoV-2 infection or an uninfected control (not recorded which). Here the CDR3 reads CASSIGQGPYNEQFF. The CDR3 DNA reads as TGCGCCAGCAGCATTGGACAGGGGCCCTACAATGAGCAGTTCTTC.